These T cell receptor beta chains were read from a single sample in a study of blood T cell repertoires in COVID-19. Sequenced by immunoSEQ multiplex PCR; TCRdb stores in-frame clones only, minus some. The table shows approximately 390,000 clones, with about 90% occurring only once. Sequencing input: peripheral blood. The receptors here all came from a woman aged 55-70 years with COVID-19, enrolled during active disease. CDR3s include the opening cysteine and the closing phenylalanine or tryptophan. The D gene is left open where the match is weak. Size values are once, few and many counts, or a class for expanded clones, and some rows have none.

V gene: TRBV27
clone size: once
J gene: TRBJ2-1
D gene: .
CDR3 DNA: TGTGCCAGCAGGGCGGGCTCCTACAATGAGCAGTTCTTC
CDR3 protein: CASRAGSYNEQFF

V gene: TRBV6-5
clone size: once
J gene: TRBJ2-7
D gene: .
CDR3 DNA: TGTGCCAGCACCCAGGGGGGTAGCTCCTACGAGCAGTACTTC
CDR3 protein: CASTQGGSSYEQYF

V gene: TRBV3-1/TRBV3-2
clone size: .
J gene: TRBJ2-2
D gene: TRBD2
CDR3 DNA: TGTGCCAGCAGCCATACGGGACTAGCGGCAAACACCGGGGAGCTGTTTTTT
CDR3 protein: CASSHTGLAANTGELFF

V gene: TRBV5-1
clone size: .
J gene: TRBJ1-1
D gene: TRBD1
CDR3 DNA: TGCGCCAGCAGCCCGATTCCGGGACAGCTGAACACTGAAGCTTTCTTT
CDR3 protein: CASSPIPGQLNTEAFF

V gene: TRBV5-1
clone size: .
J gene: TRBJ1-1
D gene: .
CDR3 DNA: TGCGCCAGCAGCTTGACGCGGTTGAACACTGAAGCTTTCTTT
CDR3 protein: CASSLTRLNTEAFF

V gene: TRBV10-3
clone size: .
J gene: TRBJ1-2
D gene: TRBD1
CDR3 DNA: TGTGCCACCCTGTTTCGACAGGGAACCTATGGCTACACCTTC
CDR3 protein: CATLFRQGTYGYTF

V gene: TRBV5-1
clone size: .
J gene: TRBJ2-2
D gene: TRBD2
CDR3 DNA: TGCGCCAGCAGCTTGGGACTAGCGGGGTTTAACACCGGGGAGCTGTTTTTT
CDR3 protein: CASSLGLAGFNTGELFF

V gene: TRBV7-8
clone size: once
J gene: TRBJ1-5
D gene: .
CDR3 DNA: TGTGCCAGCAGCTTATTAGCCCGGGGGGCGACTTTTTGGAGCAATCAGCCCCAGCATTTT
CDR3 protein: CASSLLARGATFWSNQPQHF

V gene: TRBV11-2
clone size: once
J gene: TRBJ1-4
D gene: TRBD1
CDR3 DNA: TGTGCCAGCAGCCTAGGGACAGGCTCAACTAATGAAAAACTGTTTTTT
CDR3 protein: CASSLGTGSTNEKLFF

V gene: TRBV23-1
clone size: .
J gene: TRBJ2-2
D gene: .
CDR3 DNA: TGCGCCGCCCGAGGGGGAGCGAACACCGGGGAGCTGTTTTTT
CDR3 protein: CAARGGANTGELFF

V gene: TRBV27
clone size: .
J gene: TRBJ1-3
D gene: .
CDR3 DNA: TGTGCCAGCAGTTTGAGGGCAAGAAACTCTGGAAACACCATATATTTT
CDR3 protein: CASSLRARNSGNTIYF

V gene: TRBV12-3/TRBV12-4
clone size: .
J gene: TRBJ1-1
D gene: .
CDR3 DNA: TGTGCCAGCATTTCCGCGGGTACTGAAGCTTTCTTT
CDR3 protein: CASISAGTEAFF

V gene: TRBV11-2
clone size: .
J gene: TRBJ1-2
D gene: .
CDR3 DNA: TGTGCCAGCAGCTTGGACAGATCAGATGGCTACACCTTC
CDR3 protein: CASSLDRSDGYTF

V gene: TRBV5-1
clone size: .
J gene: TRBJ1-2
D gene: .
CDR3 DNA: TGCGCCAGCAGCTTAGCGCAGGGATCGGACGGCTACACCTTC
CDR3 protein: CASSLAQGSDGYTF

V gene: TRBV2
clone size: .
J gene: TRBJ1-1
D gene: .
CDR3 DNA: TGTGCCAGCGATTTACAGGGCCTTAAGGGGGCTTTCTTT
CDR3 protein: CASDLQGLKGAFF

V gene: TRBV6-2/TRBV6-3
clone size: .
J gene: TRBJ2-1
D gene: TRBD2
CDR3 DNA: TGTGCCAGCAGTTCCTCTAGGTGGGGGGGACTTGACAATGAGCAGTTCTTC
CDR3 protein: CASSSSRWGGLDNEQFF

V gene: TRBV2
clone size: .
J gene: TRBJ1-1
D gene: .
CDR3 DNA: TGTGCCAGCAGCGGAACGAGGGTGAACACTGAAGCTTTCTTT
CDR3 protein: CASSGTRVNTEAFF

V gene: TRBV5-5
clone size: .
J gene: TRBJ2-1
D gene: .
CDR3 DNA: TGTGCCAGCAGCTTGATTAACCTCCCAGATGAGCAGTTCTTC
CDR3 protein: CASSLINLPDEQFF

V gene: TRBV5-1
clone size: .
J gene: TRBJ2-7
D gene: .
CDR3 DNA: TGCGCCAGCAGCTTGGCCCAGCAGGGGTACCCCTACGAGCAGTACTTC
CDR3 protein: CASSLAQQGYPYEQYF

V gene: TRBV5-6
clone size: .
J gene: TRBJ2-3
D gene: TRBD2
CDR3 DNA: TGTGCCAGCAGCTTATCCGGGACTAGCGGGGGCTTGGATACGCAGTATTTT
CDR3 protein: CASSLSGTSGGLDTQYF

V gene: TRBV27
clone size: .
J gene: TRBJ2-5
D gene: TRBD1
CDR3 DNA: TGTGCCAGCAGTCACCGGGACAGAATACAAGAGACCCAGTACTTC
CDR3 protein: CASSHRDRIQETQYF

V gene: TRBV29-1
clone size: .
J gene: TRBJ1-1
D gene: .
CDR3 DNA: TGCAGCGCTACCGACAGGCACACTGAAGCTTTCTTT
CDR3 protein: CSATDRHTEAFF

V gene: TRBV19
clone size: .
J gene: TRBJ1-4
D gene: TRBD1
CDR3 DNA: TGTGCCAGTAGTATAGGGGACAGGGGACTCGAAAAACTGTTTTTT
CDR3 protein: CASSIGDRGLEKLFF

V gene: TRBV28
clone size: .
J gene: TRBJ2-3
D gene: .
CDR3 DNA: TGTGCCAGCACCCTGACCCGGGGCACAGATACGCAGTATTTT
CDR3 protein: CASTLTRGTDTQYF

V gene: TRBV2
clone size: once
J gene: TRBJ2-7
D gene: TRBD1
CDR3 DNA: TGTGCCAGCAGTTCCCAAGGACAGGGCTACGAGCAGTACTTC
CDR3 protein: CASSSQGQGYEQYF

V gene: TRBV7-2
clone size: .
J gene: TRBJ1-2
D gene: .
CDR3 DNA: TGTGCCAGCAGCTTAGCGAAGGGAGGGCTCTATGGCTACACCTTC
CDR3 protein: CASSLAKGGLYGYTF

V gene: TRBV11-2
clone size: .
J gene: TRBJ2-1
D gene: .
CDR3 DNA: TGTGCCAGCAGCGTCGGTCTGGGACAAGGTGAGCAGTTCTTC
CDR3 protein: CASSVGLGQGEQFF